One and the same sample provided the 9 T cell receptor beta chains below, sequenced in a study of naive and memory T cell subsets. The library had UMIs added by 3' ligation of an oligonucleotide to TCR cDNA. Ligated cDNA underwent four rounds of PCR with nested alpha and beta constant region primers and SP2. TCRdb recomputed calls from the 5' RACE reads with MiXCR, one row per CDR3 protein. This table has 57,000 or so distinct CDR3 sequences, 7.2% appearing once. These receptors originate from a male donor in good health.

This clonotype was observed at least ten times. The chain has TRBV9 and TRBJ2-7; 9 bases agree with TRBD1. V shed 0 bases and J 3 bases; nucleotides not matched to a gene: 1. The V gene's germline CDR1 is SGDLS and CDR2 YYNGEE. The CDR3 consists of 14 residues. The CDR3 coding sequence is TGTGCCAGCAGCGTAGAGGGACAGGGCTACGAGCAGTACTTC. Translated, it gives CASSVEGQGYEQYF.

This clonotype was counted between two and nine times. The chain joins TRBV5-1 to TRBJ2-2; the D gene is possibly TRBD2 (6 bases). The CDR3 consists of 15 residues. Trimming took 0 bases from V and 6 from J, leaving 12 bases between them. CDR1 SGHRS and CDR2 YFSETQ come from the germline V gene. The CDR3 protein is CASSLDSGDAGELFF. CDR3 sequence (DNA): TGCGCCAGCAGCTTGGATTCGGGAGATGCCGGGGAGCTGTTTTTT.

This clonotype was counted ten times or more. The J gene is TRBJ1-1, the V gene TRBV29-1; D uncertain. V lost 6 bases, J lost 6 bases, and 14 bases lay in between. The CDR3 is 12 residues long. From germline, CDR1 is SQVTM and CDR2 ANQGSEA. The CDR3 DNA reads as TGCAGCGTGGGAGGGCCCGGGGCTGAAGCTTTCTTT. Amino acid sequence: CSVGGPGAEAFF.

In this sample, this clonotype turned up many times. The chain recombines TRBV30 with TRBJ2-7; D possibly corresponds to TRBD2 (6 bases). The germline gives CDR1 GTSNPN, CDR2 SVGIG (reference sequence). CDR3 size: 15 residues. V was cut by 3 bases and J by 2 bases, with 17 bases left in between. The CDR3 spells CAWRGPGLQPYEQYF. In DNA, the CDR3 is TGTGCCTGGAGAGGACCGGGACTCCAACCCTACGAGCAGTACTTC.

This clonotype was counted at least ten times. The chain recombines TRBV5-1 with TRBJ2-1; 11 bases match TRBD2. The CDR3 covers 15 residues. The ends lost 3 bases at V and 7 bases at J; junction bases unmatched: 6. Germline CDR1 and CDR2: SGHRS and YFSETQ. The CDR3 spells CASSSFTSGGNEQFF. The DNA of the CDR3 is TGCGCCAGCAGCTCCTTTACTAGCGGGGGAAATGAGCAGTTCTTC.

This chain joins TRBV18 and TRBJ2-3; D might be TRBD1 (6 bases). Germline CDR1 is KGHSH and CDR2 is LQKENI. V lost 3 bases and J lost 2, with 9 bases in between. This CDR3 region has 14 residues. The CDR3 loop reads CASSPGHVTDTQYF. The CDR3 coding sequence is TGTGCCAGCTCACCGGGACACGTCACAGATACGCAGTATTTT.

Many counts were recorded for this clonotype. The chain couples TRBV27 to TRBJ2-3; 9 bases are a match to TRBD1. Trimming took 4 bases from V and 6 from J; bases not matched to a gene: 2. CDR1 MNHEY and CDR2 SMNVEV come from the germline V gene (reference sequence). This CDR3 has 13 residues. The CDR3 DNA reads TGTGCCAGCAGTTACAGGGGGCCGGATACGCAGTATTTT. The encoded protein is CASSYRGPDTQYF.

The chain carries TRBV29-1 and TRBJ2-7; D unresolved. V was cut by 6 bases and J by 3 bases, with 15 bases left in between. Germline V lookup: CDR1 SQVTM, CDR2 ANQGSEA. The CDR3 has 13 residues. CDR3 bases: TGCAGCGTCCGTAGCTGGACGGGCTACGAGCAGTACTTC. This gives the protein CSVRSWTGYEQYF.

V and J are TRBV19 and TRBJ2-3; 7 bases fit TRBD2. Trimming removed 0 bases from V and 7 bases from J; junction bases left unmatched: 7. CDR1 LNHDA and CDR2 SQIVND come from the germline V gene (reference sequence). The CDR3 sequence is 15 residues long. This CDR3 is CASSIDGEGLNTQYF. CDR3 DNA: TGTGCCAGTAGTATAGATGGGGAGGGCTTGAATACGCAGTATTTT. Full variable domain (missing parts from reference TRBV19 and TRBJ2-3): DGGITQSPKYLFRKEGQNVTLSCEQNLNHDAMYWYRQDPGQGLRLIYYSQIVNDFQKGDIAEGYSVSREKKESFPLTVTSAQKNPTAFYLCASSIDGEGLNTQYFGPGTRLTVL.